Presented here are 19 T cell receptor beta chains from one specimen sequenced in a study of shared clonotypes between healthy human individuals. TCRdb's table, derived via immunoSEQ multiplex PCR, lists solely in-frame clones and lacks some. The sample has some 2 million clones, over 85% seen once. The naive CD8 population came from CD45RO-negative cells selected for CCR7, without terminally differentiated effector memory CD45RA+ cells. The sample comprised naive CD8+ T cells sorted from blood. The receptors here all came from a young man in good health.

The chain carries TRBV5-4 and TRBJ2-7; TRBD1 aligns across 12 bases. The CDR3 runs to 14 residues. The junction had 2 bases not matched to a gene; V was cut back by 0 bases and J by 7 bases. CDR1 and CDR2 (germline): SGHNT, YYREEE (reference sequence). CDR3 region: CASSLGDRGREQYF. The DNA for the CDR3 is TGTGCCAGCAGCTTGGGGGACAGGGGGCGTGAGCAGTACTTC.

Here the CDR3 DNA reads TGTGCCAGTAACCAAGGAGCCCTTGACTTGGATGGCTACACCTTC. Amino acids: CASNQGALDLDGYTF. The chain links TRBV19 to TRBJ1-2; no definite D call. Trimming removed 7 bases at V and 6 bases at J, with 21 bases between. Germline V lookup: CDR1 LNHDA, CDR2 SQIVND (reference sequence). This CDR3 is 15 amino acids long.

The chain uses TRBV27 and TRBJ1-1; 10 bases align to TRBD1. V shed 5 bases, J shed 4 bases, and the junction held 7 bases outside the gene matches. Per germline, CDR1 MNHEY and CDR2 SMNVEV (reference sequence). The CDR3 spans 15 residues. DNA for the CDR3: TGTGCCAGCAGTCCGGACAGGGGGGCTGGCACTGAAGCTTTCTTT. It specifies CASSPDRGAGTEAFF.

The V gene is TRBV19, the J gene TRBJ1-2; D is perhaps TRBD1 (6 bases). Trimming removed 0 bases at V and 4 bases at J, with 12 bases between. Germline-derived CDR1 and CDR2 are LNHDA and SQIVND (reference sequence). The CDR3 runs to 15 residues. The CDR3 protein is CASSIDLMGAYGYTF. The CDR3 DNA is TGTGCCAGTAGTATAGATTTAATGGGGGCCTATGGCTACACCTTC.

This rearrangement joins TRBV6-6 to TRBJ1-6; D possibly corresponds to TRBD1 (6 bases). Trimming removed 5 bases from V and 5 bases from J, with 13 bases in between. In germline, CDR1 is MNHNY, CDR2 SVGAGI (reference sequence). CDR3 length: 15 amino acids. CDR3 residues: CASSITGLNNSPLHF. As DNA, the CDR3 is TGTGCCAGCAGTATAACAGGGCTTAATAATTCACCCCTCCACTTT.

This sequence joins TRBV25-1 and TRBJ2-3; TRBD2 might be the D (5 bases). V was pared by 3 bases and J by 4 bases, with 5 bases between. CDR1 and CDR2 from the germline V gene are MGHDK and SYGVNS. The CDR3 is 12 amino acids. The CDR3 DNA sequence: TGTGCCAGCAGTGAGCGGGCAGATACGCAGTATTTT. Protein product: CASSERADTQYF.

As to this clone: Other nucleotide sequences from this sample produce the same CDR3. The chain uses TRBV5-1 and TRBJ2-7; the D is unclear. Germline-derived CDR1 and CDR2 are SGHRS and YFSETQ. There are 13 residues in the CDR3. The V end was cut by 4 bases, the J end by 2 bases, with 10 bases between. CDR3 amino acids: CASSLSTPYEQYF. CDR3 coding DNA: TGCGCCAGCAGCCTATCGACTCCCTACGAGCAGTACTTC.

The chain carries TRBV7-2 and TRBJ2-3; 7 bases fit TRBD2. This CDR3 has 16 amino acids. Germline trimming cut 5 bases from V and 2 bases from J; bases unmatched to any gene: 10. CDR1 and CDR2 (germline): SGHTA, FQGNSA. The CDR3 loop reads CASSQTGRGYTDTQYF. In DNA, the CDR3 is TGTGCCAGCAGCCAAACCGGGCGGGGGTACACAGATACGCAGTATTTT. Full variable domain (remainder filled in from reference TRBV7-2 and TRBJ2-3): GAGVSQSPSNKVTEKGKDVELRCDPISGHTALYWYRQSLGQGLEFLIYFQGNSAPDKSGLPSDRFSAERTGGSVSTLTIQRTQQEDSAVYLCASSQTGRGYTDTQYFGPGTRLTVL.

The J gene is TRBJ2-1, the V gene TRBV7-8, with 11 bases identical to TRBD2. Germline CDR1 is SGHVS and CDR2 is FQNEAQ. V lost 4 bases to trimming and J lost 3 bases; unmatched junction nucleotides: 5. The CDR3 has 16 residues. For the CDR3, the DNA is TGTGCCAGCAGCTGGGGGACTAGCGGATACTACAATGAGCAGTTCTTC. It codes for CASSWGTSGYYNEQFF.

The chain combines TRBV7-9 with TRBJ1-3; D is unclear. Trimming shortened V by 5 bases and J by 0 bases, and 8 bases separated the two germline ends. Germline V gives CDR1 SEHNR, CDR2 FQNEAQ (reference sequence). There are 14 residues in the CDR3. The CDR3 DNA is TGTGCCAGCAGCCCCATCCGCTCTGGAAACACCATATATTTT. Protein product: CASSPIRSGNTIYF.

The chain employs TRBV7-2 and TRBJ2-1, with TRBD1 as a possible D gene (5 bases). CDR1 is SGHTA, CDR2 FQGNSA, per germline. The CDR3 totals 17 residues. V was cut by 4 bases and J by 6 bases, with 22 bases left in between. The CDR3 sequence: CASSWSWTNRLGNEQFF. DNA of the CDR3: TGTGCCAGCAGCTGGTCATGGACAAATCGGCTGGGCAATGAGCAGTTCTTC.

V is TRBV29-1 and J is TRBJ1-2; no firm D call. Between the trimmed V and J ends, which lost 2 bases and 0 bases, there was a span of 7 bases. Germline lookup yields CDR1 SQVTM and CDR2 ANQGSEA. This CDR3 comprises 13 residues. CDR3 DNA sequence: TGCAGCGTTGAACAGATAGCTAACTATGGCTACACCTTC. Translated: CSVEQIANYGYTF.

The CDR3 DNA reads TGTGCCAGCACCCCCAGGGGTAATGAAAAACTGTTTTTT. It codes for CASTPRGNEKLFF. This chain links TRBV6-5 with TRBJ1-4; D may be TRBD1 (6 bases). Germline CDR1 MNHEY, CDR2 SVGAGI. Trimming took 7 bases from V and 4 from J, leaving 10 bases between them. CDR3 length: 13 amino acids.

The CDR3 nucleotides read TGTGCCAGCAGCGTGACAGGGTCCCACGAGCAGTACTTC. It specifies CASSVTGSHEQYF. This chain uses TRBV2 with TRBJ2-7; 7 positions match TRBD1. The CDR3 totals 13 residues. The trim removed 6 bases at V and 5 bases at J, leaving 7 bases unmatched. Germline CDR1 reads SNHLY; CDR2 reads FYNNEI.

The V call is TRBV27, the J call TRBJ2-1; D gene uncertain. The germline V and J ends were trimmed by 0 bases and 10 bases, with 10 bases remaining between them. CDR3 length equals 13 residues. The germline V gene encodes CDR1 MNHEY and CDR2 SMNVEV (reference sequence). CDR3 sequence: CASSLSQNGEQFF. The CDR3 DNA follows: TGTGCCAGCAGTTTATCCCAGAATGGGGAGCAGTTCTTC.

The chain joins TRBV30 to TRBJ1-4; tentatively, D is TRBD1 (5 bases). Germline CDR1 reads GTSNPN; CDR2 reads SVGIG (reference sequence). The germline V and J ends were trimmed by 4 bases and 3 bases, with 15 bases remaining between them. This CDR3 contains 15 residues. The CDR3 nucleotides are TGTGCCTGGAACGGACTGGGGGGTGCTAATGAAAAACTGTTTTTT. It is translated as CAWNGLGGANEKLFF. The variable domain in full, with the rest retrieved from reference TRBV30 and TRBJ1-4, is SQTIHQWPATLVQPVGSPLSLECTVEGTSNPNLYWYRQAAGRGLQLLFYSVGIGQISSEVPQNLSASRPQDRQFILSSKKLLLSDSGFYLCAWNGLGGANEKLFFGSGTQLSVL.

The chain has TRBV7-2 and TRBJ2-7; 7 nucleotides align to TRBD1. V shed 4 bases, J shed 5 bases, and the junction held 5 bases outside the gene matches. Germline CDR1 SGHTA, CDR2 FQGNSA. CDR3 length equals 13 residues. The chain's CDR3 is CASSSPTGNEQYF. CDR3 nucleotide sequence: TGTGCCAGCAGCTCCCCGACAGGGAACGAGCAGTACTTC.

The CDR3 loop reads CASSYPDRVGEKLFF. The DNA for the CDR3 is TGTGCCAGCAGCTATCCGGACAGGGTTGGGGAAAAACTGTTTTTT. The rearrangement links TRBV7-9 to TRBJ1-4, with 8 bases aligning to TRBD1. V dropped 4 bases and J dropped 8; count of bases not matched to a gene: 9. CDR1 and CDR2 (germline): SEHNR, FQNEAQ (reference sequence). The CDR3 has 15 residues.

The chain has TRBV5-1 and TRBJ1-2, with 9 bases lining up with TRBD1. The junction had 4 bases not matched to a gene; V was cut back by 4 bases and J by 0 bases. CDR1 and CDR2 from the germline V gene are SGHRS and YFSETQ. CDR3 length: 15 residues. CDR3 sequence: CASSTDRGANYGYTF. CDR3 nucleotide sequence: TGCGCCAGCAGCACCGACAGGGGGGCTAACTATGGCTACACCTTC.